This T cell receptor beta chain was recovered during a study of cytomegalovirus exposure and HLA in healthy donors. Amplification used 60 Vbeta primers and 13 Jbeta primers. Using immunoSEQ multiplex PCR, the repertoire was profiled, and TCRdb retains in-frame clones only, with some absent. The profile shows under 200,000 clones, about 71% of them singletons. CDR3 size: 15 residues. Between the trimmed V and J ends, which lost 4 bases and 0 bases, there was a span of 11 bases. The germline V gene encodes CDR1 SGHRS and CDR2 YFSETQ. The V and J genes are TRBV5-1 and TRBJ1-3; a possible D gene is TRBD1 (5 bases). The sample taken for sequencing was PBMCs. This receptor was obtained from a man over 45 in good health and CMV-seronegative. The CDR3 reads CASSATASSGNTIYF. In DNA, the CDR3 is TGCGCCAGCAGCGCGACAGCTTCCTCTGGAAACACCATATATTTT.